The 26 T cell receptor beta chains listed next were all sequenced from one sample in a study of cytomegalovirus exposure and HLA in healthy donors. Amplification used 60 Vbeta primers and 13 Jbeta primers. Generated by immunoSEQ multiplex PCR, the TCRdb table keeps only in-frame clones and is missing some. The sample includes about 180,000 clones, more than 75% of them seen just once. Sequencing was carried out using PBMCs. These receptors originate from a woman under 40 in good health and CMV-seropositive.

This clone was seen a handful of times. CDR3: CASSRDLGIQYF. DNA of the CDR3: TGTGCCAGCAGTCGGGACTTAGGCATTCAGTACTTC. The V and J genes are TRBV2 and TRBJ2-4, with D perhaps matching TRBD2 (6 bases). CDR1 is SNHLY and CDR2 is FYNNEI in the germline V gene. CDR3 length equals 12 residues. Trimming shortened V by 5 bases and J by 9 bases, and 11 bases separated the two germline ends.

The V gene is TRBV4-1, the J gene TRBJ2-2; 11 bases match TRBD1. The junction had 6 bases not matched to a gene; V was cut back by 2 bases and J by 4 bases. The length of the CDR3 is 17 residues. Germline CDR1 is MGHRA and CDR2 is YSYEKL. CDR3 amino acids: CASSQPGQGGSTGELFF. The CDR3 DNA reads as TGCGCCAGCAGCCAACCGGGACAGGGGGGGAGCACCGGGGAGCTGTTTTTT.

The genes are TRBV6-4 and TRBJ2-3, with D possibly being TRBD2 (6 bases). There are 17 residues in the CDR3. V lost 0 bases and J 1 base, leaving 14 bases between the germline ends. Per germline, CDR1 MRHNA and CDR2 SNTAGT. CDR3 sequence reads: CASSDSSGFLCTDTQYF. In DNA form, the CDR3 reads TGTGCCAGCAGTGACTCGAGCGGGTTTCTATGCACAGATACGCAGTATTTT.

The V call is TRBV29-1, the J call TRBJ2-7; 9 nucleotides match TRBD2. Trimming removed 3 bases from V and 4 bases from J; junction bases left unmatched: 4. Germline lookup yields CDR1 SQVTM and CDR2 ANQGSEA. There are 13 residues in the CDR3. The CDR3 sequence is CSVEEAGGYEQYF. In DNA, the CDR3 is TGCAGCGTTGAGGAGGCGGGGGGGTACGAGCAGTACTTC.

This clone has more than one count but fewer than ten. The V gene is TRBV5-6, the J gene TRBJ1-4; 11 nucleotides match TRBD1. The CDR3 length is 13 residues. V was clipped by 4 bases and J by 10 bases; unmatched bases: 3. Germline CDR1 and CDR2: SGHDT and YYEEEE. In DNA, the CDR3 is TGTGCCAGCAGCGTGGGACAGGGGGGAAAACTGTTTTTT. This encodes CASSVGQGGKLFF. Full variable domain (rest looked up from reference TRBV5-6 and TRBJ1-4): DAGVTQSPTHLIKTRGQQVTLRCSPKSGHDTVSWYQQALGQGPQFIFQYYEEEERQRGNFPDRFSGHQFPNYSSELNVNALLLGDSALYLCASSVGQGGKLFFGSGTQLSVL.

A single count supports this clone. The chain has TRBV7-6 and TRBJ2-1; 8 nucleotides line up with TRBD2. Germline V gives CDR1 SGHVS, CDR2 FNYEAQ. J gave up 2 bases and V 2 bases, and 14 bases lay outside the gene matches. The CDR3 spans 19 residues. This CDR3 reads CASSLYSAGPGLAYNEQFF. For the CDR3, the DNA is TGTGCCAGCAGCTTATACTCCGCGGGCCCGGGACTAGCCTACAATGAGCAGTTCTTC.

The chain carries TRBV28 and TRBJ2-2, with 7 bases that match TRBD1. From germline, CDR1 is MDHEN and CDR2 SYDVKM. The CDR3 consists of 16 residues. The trim removed 3 bases at V and 6 bases at J, leaving 10 bases unmatched. The CDR3 DNA sequence: TGTGCCAGCAGTTTGGTAACAGGGGTTATAGCCGGGGAGCTGTTTTTT. Translated, it gives CASSLVTGVIAGELFF.

This clone was recorded only once. The gene calls are TRBV10-2 and TRBJ1-5; D perhaps matches TRBD1 (5 bases). Trimming left V 0 bases short and J 9 bases short, with 15 bases between. Germline V gene lookup returns CDR1 WSHSY and CDR2 SAAADI. This CDR3 has 15 amino acids. CDR3 amino acids: CASSESDSLKWPQHF. The CDR3, as DNA: TGCGCCAGCAGTGAGTCCGACAGCCTGAAGTGGCCCCAGCATTTT.

This chain's CDR3 is CASSSILGPATDTQYF. CDR3 nucleotides: TGTGCCAGCAGCTCAATACTTGGGCCGGCGACAGATACGCAGTATTTT. The chain couples TRBV5-7 to TRBJ2-3; the D is unclear. TRBV5-7 is filed as an ORF, its function uncertain. V was pared by 3 bases and J by 3 bases, with 17 bases between. The CDR3 runs to 16 residues.

Concerning this clone itself: The junction differs from germline at one of its ends, possibly a read error. The rearrangement joins TRBV5-6 to TRBJ1-6; tentatively, D is TRBD1 (5 bases). Germline values: CDR1 SGHDT, CDR2 YYEEEE. This CDR3 is 16 amino acids long. The CDR3 here is CASSFLGRGRRGPLHF. CDR3 DNA: TGTGCCAGCAGCTTCTTAGGGCGGGGCAGGCGAGGACCCCTTCACTTT. Based on the CDR3 plus reference TRBV5-6 and TRBJ1-6, the full variable domain is DAGVTQSPTHLIKTRGQQVTLRCSPKSGHDTVSWYQQALGQGPQFIFQYYEEEERQRGNFPDRFSGHQFPNYSSELNVNALLLGDSALYLCASSFLGRGRRGPLHFGNGTRLTVT.

In nucleotides, the CDR3 is TGTGCCATCAGTGAGTCACAGGGGGGACCCCCCTCCTACGAGCAGTACTTC. This sequence encodes CAISESQGGPPSYEQYF. The genes are TRBV10-3 and TRBJ2-7; 8 bases agree with TRBD1. Germline lookup yields CDR1 ENHRY and CDR2 SYGVKD. V shed 0 bases, J shed 0 bases, and the junction held 7 bases outside the gene matches. The CDR3 spans 17 residues.

This clone has just one count. In DNA form, the CDR3 reads TGTGCCAGCAGTTTAGCCGGGTCCAATGGAGCTTTCTTT. Residues: CASSLAGSNGAFF. The chain combines TRBV27 with TRBJ1-1; D gene uncertain. Trimming removed 2 bases from V and 10 bases from J, with 14 bases in between. The CDR3 runs 13 residues. CDR1 is MNHEY, CDR2 SMNVEV, per germline (reference sequence).

The chain recombines TRBV5-7 with TRBJ2-1; TRBD1 is a possible D gene (6 bases). TRBV5-7 belongs to the ORF category, with a function that is uncertain. The CDR3 spans 16 residues. V shed 0 bases and J shed 4 bases, with 14 bases lying between them. CDR3 amino acids: CASSLEGTLTYNEQFF. The CDR3, as DNA: TGTGCCAGCAGCTTGGAGGGGACACTTACTTACAATGAGCAGTTCTTC.

The rearrangement links TRBV10-2 to TRBJ1-6; 9 nucleotides line up with TRBD1. The V gene end was trimmed by 9 bases and the J gene end by 10 bases; junction bases not matched to a gene: 13. This CDR3 region has 15 residues. Germline V gives CDR1 WSHSY, CDR2 SAAADI. CDR3 nucleotides: TGCGCCAGTCAGAACAGGGGGCTAGGAGAATCACCCCTCCACTTT. Protein sequence: CASQNRGLGESPLHF.

The rearrangement uses TRBV6-5 and TRBJ2-7, with D possibly matching TRBD2 (5 bases). The CDR3 is 15 amino acids. Germline V gene lookup returns CDR1 MNHEY and CDR2 SVGAGI. V shed 0 bases and J shed 5 bases, with 14 bases lying between them. The CDR3 sequence: CASSYSMARRDEQYF. CDR3 in DNA: TGTGCCAGCAGTTACTCGATGGCCAGGCGGGACGAGCAGTACTTC.

The chain combines TRBV6-5 with TRBJ1-6; D is possibly TRBD1 (5 bases). V was shortened by 2 bases and J by 7 bases, with 9 bases between the two germline ends. Germline V gives CDR1 MNHEY, CDR2 SVGAGI. This CDR3 contains 14 residues. CDR3 residues: CASSYRGANSPLHF. CDR3 coding DNA: TGTGCCAGCAGTTACAGGGGCGCGAATTCACCCCTCCACTTT.

The rearrangement links TRBV7-2 to TRBJ2-5; D not resolved. This CDR3 is built from 12 residues. Germline V lookup: CDR1 SGHTA, CDR2 FQGNSA. V shed 2 bases and J shed 2 bases, with 3 bases lying between them. The chain's CDR3 is CASSLRQETQYF. The CDR3 DNA is TGTGCCAGCAGCTTACGTCAAGAGACCCAGTACTTC.

The CDR3 nucleotides read TGTGCCAGCAGCTTAGAGGCGGGGGTCGACGAGCAGTACTTC. This gives the protein CASSLEAGVDEQYF. The J gene is TRBJ2-7, the V gene TRBV7-9; 7 positions agree with TRBD2. Per the germline V gene, CDR1 is SEHNR and CDR2 is FQNEAQ (reference sequence). There are 14 residues in the CDR3. The junction had 5 bases not matched to a gene; V was cut back by 1 base and J by 5 bases.

In its sample, this clone was seen once. The gene calls are TRBV11-2 and TRBJ1-1; unclear D gene. The germline V gene has CDR1 SGHAT and CDR2 FQNNGV. V lost 3 bases, J lost 6 bases, and 11 bases lay in between. This CDR3 has 13 amino acids. CDR3 nucleotide sequence: TGTGCCAGCAGCTTCCTGCCCCGGGCTGAAGCTTTCTTT. Translation: CASSFLPRAEAFF.

This chain links TRBV14 with TRBJ2-2; D uncertain. This CDR3 contains 16 residues. Germline assignment: CDR1 SGHDN and CDR2 FVKESK. Between the trimmed V and J ends, which lost 1 base and 0 bases, there was a span of 9 bases. CDR3 bases: TGTGCCAGCAGCCAAGTTAGGAGTCCGAACACCGGGGAGCTGTTTTTT. It codes for CASSQVRSPNTGELFF.

The rearrangement uses TRBV7-2 and TRBJ2-5; 10 bases map to TRBD1. With V trimmed by 2 bases and J by 5 bases, 5 bases remained unmatched. Germline V gene lookup returns CDR1 SGHTA and CDR2 FQGNSA. The CDR3 spans 15 residues. The DNA for the CDR3 is TGTGCCAGCAGCTTAAGGACAGGGGGATTTGAGACCCAGTACTTC. Translated, it gives CASSLRTGGFETQYF.

This clone was detected a few times. V and J are TRBV5-1 and TRBJ2-1, with TRBD2 as a possible D gene (6 bases). CDR3 length: 15 amino acids. Germline CDR1 SGHRS, CDR2 YFSETQ. V lost 5 bases and J 6 bases, leaving 18 bases between the germline ends. The chain's CDR3 is CASRRSGGPSNEQFF. CDR3 in DNA: TGCGCCAGCAGGAGGTCCGGGGGTCCAAGCAATGAGCAGTTCTTC.

CDR3 nucleotides: TGTGCCAGCAGCCAAGGGGGACAGGCGGCTGGAAACACCATATATTTT. It translates to CASSQGGQAAGNTIYF. The chain links TRBV4-2 to TRBJ1-3; 8 bases map to TRBD1. The CDR3 contains 16 residues. Unmatched junction bases numbered 4, after V lost 1 base and J lost 2 bases. The germline CDR1 and CDR2 sequences are LGHNA and YNFKEQ.

The chain uses TRBV19 and TRBJ1-1, with D unresolved. Germline V gene lookup returns CDR1 LNHDA and CDR2 SQIVND (reference sequence). The CDR3 totals 13 residues. Trimming took 4 bases from V and 0 from J, leaving 6 bases between them. CDR3 region: CASSRTLNTEAFF. The CDR3 coding sequence is TGTGCCAGTAGTAGAACACTGAACACTGAAGCTTTCTTT.

The chain couples TRBV28 to TRBJ1-5; D unresolved. Germline V gives CDR1 MDHEN, CDR2 SYDVKM. V shed 3 bases and J shed 11 bases, with 8 bases lying between them. The CDR3 loop spans 11 amino acids. DNA of the CDR3: TGTGCCAGCAGTTTTGGTCGGGCCCAGCATTTT. This codes for CASSFGRAQHF.

The chain links TRBV12-5 to TRBJ2-5, with TRBD1 as a possible D gene (6 bases). Trimming shortened V by 2 bases and J by 7 bases, and 14 bases separated the two germline ends. This CDR3 contains 14 residues. In germline, CDR1 is LGHNT, CDR2 FRNRAP. CDR3 amino acids: CASGLQGSRGTQYF. CDR3 sequence (DNA): TGTGCTAGTGGTTTGCAGGGGTCAAGGGGGACCCAGTACTTC.